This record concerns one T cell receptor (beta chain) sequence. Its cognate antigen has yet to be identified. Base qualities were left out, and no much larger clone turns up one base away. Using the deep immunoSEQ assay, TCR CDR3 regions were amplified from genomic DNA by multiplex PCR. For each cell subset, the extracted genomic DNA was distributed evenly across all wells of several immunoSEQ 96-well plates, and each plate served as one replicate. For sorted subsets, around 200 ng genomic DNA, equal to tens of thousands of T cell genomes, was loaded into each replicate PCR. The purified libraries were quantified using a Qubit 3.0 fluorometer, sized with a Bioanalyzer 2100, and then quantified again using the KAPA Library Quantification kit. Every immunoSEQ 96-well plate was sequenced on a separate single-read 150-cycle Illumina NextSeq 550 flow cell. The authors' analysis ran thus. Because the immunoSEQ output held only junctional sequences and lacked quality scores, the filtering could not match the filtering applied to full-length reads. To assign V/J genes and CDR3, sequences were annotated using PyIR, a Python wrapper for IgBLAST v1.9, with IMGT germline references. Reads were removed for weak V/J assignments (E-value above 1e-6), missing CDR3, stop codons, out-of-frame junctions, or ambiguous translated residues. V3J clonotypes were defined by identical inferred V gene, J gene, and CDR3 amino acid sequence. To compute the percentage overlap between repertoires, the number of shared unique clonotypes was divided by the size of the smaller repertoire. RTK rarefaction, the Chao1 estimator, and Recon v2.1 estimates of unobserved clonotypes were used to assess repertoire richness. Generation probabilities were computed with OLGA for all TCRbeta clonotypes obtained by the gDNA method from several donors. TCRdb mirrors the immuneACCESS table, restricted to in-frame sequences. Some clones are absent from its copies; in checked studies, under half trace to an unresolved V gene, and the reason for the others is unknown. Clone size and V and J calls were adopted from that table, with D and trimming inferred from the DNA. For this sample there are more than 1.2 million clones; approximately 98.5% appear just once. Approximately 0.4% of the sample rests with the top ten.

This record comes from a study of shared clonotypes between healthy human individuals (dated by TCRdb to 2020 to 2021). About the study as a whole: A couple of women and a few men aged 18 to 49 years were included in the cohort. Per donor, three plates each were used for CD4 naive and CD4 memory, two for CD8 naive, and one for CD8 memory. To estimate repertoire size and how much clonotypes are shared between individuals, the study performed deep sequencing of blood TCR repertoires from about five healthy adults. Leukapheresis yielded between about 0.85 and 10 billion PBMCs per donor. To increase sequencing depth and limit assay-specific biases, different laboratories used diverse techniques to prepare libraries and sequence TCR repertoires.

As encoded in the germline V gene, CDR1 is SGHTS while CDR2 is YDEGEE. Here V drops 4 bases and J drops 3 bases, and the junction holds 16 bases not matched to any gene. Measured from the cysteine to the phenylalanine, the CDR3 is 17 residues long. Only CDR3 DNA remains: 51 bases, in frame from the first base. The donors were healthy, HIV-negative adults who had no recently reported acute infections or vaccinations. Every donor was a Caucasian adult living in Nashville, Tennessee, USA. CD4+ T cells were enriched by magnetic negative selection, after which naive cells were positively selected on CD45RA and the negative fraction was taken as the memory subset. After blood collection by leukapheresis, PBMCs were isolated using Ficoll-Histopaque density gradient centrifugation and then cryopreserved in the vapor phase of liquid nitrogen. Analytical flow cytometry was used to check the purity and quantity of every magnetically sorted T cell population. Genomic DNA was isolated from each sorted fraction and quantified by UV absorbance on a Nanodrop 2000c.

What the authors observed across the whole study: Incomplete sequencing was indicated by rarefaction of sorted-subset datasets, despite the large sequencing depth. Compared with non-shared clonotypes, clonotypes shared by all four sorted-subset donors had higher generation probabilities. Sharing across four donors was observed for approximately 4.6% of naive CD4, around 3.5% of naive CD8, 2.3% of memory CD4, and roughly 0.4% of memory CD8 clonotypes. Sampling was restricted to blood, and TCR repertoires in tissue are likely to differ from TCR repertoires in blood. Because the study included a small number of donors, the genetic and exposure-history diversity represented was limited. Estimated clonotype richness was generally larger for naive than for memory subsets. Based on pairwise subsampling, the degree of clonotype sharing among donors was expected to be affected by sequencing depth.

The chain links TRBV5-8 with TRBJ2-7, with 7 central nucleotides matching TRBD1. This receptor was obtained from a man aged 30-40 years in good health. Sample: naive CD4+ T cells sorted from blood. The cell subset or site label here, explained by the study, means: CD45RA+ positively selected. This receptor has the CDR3 CASSTWATSRDSYEQYF. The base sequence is TGTGCCAGCAGCACGTGGGCCACATCTCGGGACAGCTACGAGCAGTACTTC. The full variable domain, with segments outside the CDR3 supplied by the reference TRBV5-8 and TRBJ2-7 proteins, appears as EAGVTQSPTHLIKTRGQQATLRCSPISGHTSVYWYQQALGLGLQFLLWYDEGEERNRGNFPPRFSGRQFPNYSSELNVNALELEDSALYLCASSTWATSRDSYEQYFGPGTRLTVT.